The 9 T cell receptor beta chains presented below share a single source sample, sequenced in a study of OX40 agonist ivuxolimab in advanced cancers. The protocol was immunoSEQ multiplex PCR, while the TCRdb copy is restricted to in-frame clones and leaves out a portion. The sample contains approximately 90,000 clones, 70% to 90% of which appear only once. The starting material was CD4+ or CD8+ T cells sorted from blood, obtained in a trial of the OX40 agonist ivuxolimab. The receptor set was obtained from an adult with an advanced solid tumor such as melanoma, head and neck, liver or kidney cancer.

V is TRBV6-6 and J is TRBJ2-3; D perhaps matches TRBD1 (6 bases). The germline CDR1 and CDR2 sequences are MNHNY and SVGAGI (reference sequence). The ends were cut back, 6 bases at V and 3 bases at J, with 13 bases in the middle. This CDR3 has 14 residues. CDR3 region: CASSRAGATDTQYF. DNA of the CDR3: TGTGCCAGCAGCCGAGCAGGGGCGACAGATACGCAGTATTTT.

This clone came up once. The J gene is TRBJ2-2, the V gene TRBV19, with 8 bases matching TRBD1. Germline V gene data show CDR1 as LNHDA and CDR2 as SQIVND (reference sequence). CDR3 length equals 14 residues. V lost 3 bases to trimming and J lost 6 bases; unmatched junction nucleotides: 3. The CDR3 sequence: CASSIDRGPGELFF. For the CDR3, the DNA is TGTGCCAGTAGTATTGACAGGGGCCCCGGGGAGCTGTTTTTT. Full variable domain (remainder filled in from reference TRBV19 and TRBJ2-2): DGGITQSPKYLFRKEGQNVTLSCEQNLNHDAMYWYRQDPGQGLRLIYYSQIVNDFQKGDIAEGYSVSREKKESFPLTVTSAQKNPTAFYLCASSIDRGPGELFFGEGSRLTVL.

V is TRBV7-8 and J is TRBJ1-5, with 8 bases aligning to TRBD1. CDR3 size: 13 residues. Germline V lookup: CDR1 SGHVS, CDR2 FQNEAQ. The junction had 0 bases not matched to a gene; V was cut back by 1 base and J by 7 bases. The CDR3 DNA reads as TGTGCCAGCAGCTTAGACAGGGGGCAGCCCCAGCATTTT. It specifies CASSLDRGQPQHF.

The chain combines TRBV6-1 with TRBJ2-7; 7 bases align to TRBD1. Germline values: CDR1 MNHNS, CDR2 SASEGT. V shed 3 bases, J shed 2 bases, and the junction held 13 bases outside the gene matches. There are 17 residues in the CDR3. Written as DNA, the CDR3 is TGTGCCAGCAGTGAGGCTTTAGACAGGGTGGACCCCTACGAGCAGTACTTC. Translation: CASSEALDRVDPYEQYF.

This clone was seen once. V and J are TRBV5-1 and TRBJ2-2; D gene ambiguous. Trimming left V 4 bases short and J 1 base short, with 8 bases between. Germline V gives CDR1 SGHRS, CDR2 YFSETQ. This CDR3 contains 14 residues. The CDR3 spells CASSVGLNTGELFF. For the CDR3, the DNA is TGCGCCAGCAGCGTGGGATTGAACACCGGGGAGCTGTTTTTT.

V is TRBV7-9 and J is TRBJ1-2; D unclear. Germline V CDR1 and CDR2: SEHNR, FQNEAQ (reference sequence). V was trimmed by 0 bases and J by 4 bases, leaving 18 bases between them. The CDR3 spans 17 residues. This chain's CDR3 is CASSLATATINLYGYTF. CDR3 DNA sequence: TGTGCCAGCAGCTTAGCCACAGCGACGATTAATCTCTATGGCTACACCTTC.

The CDR3 DNA follows: TGTGCCAGCACCAGATTGGGTTCACCCCTCCACTTT. It specifies CASTRLGSPLHF. The chain carries TRBV27 and TRBJ1-6; D not certain. Germline CDR1 reads MNHEY; CDR2 reads SMNVEV (reference sequence). Deletions cut 7 bases from V and 9 bases from J, with 10 bases between. The CDR3 contains 12 residues.

The chain uses TRBV5-4 and TRBJ2-5, with D perhaps TRBD1 or TRBD2 (6 bases each). This CDR3 spans 14 amino acids. The germline V gene has CDR1 SGHNT and CDR2 YYREEE (reference sequence). The V end lost 1 base, the J end lost 4 bases, and 11 bases lay between the germline ends. DNA for the CDR3: TGTGCCAGCAGCTTGCTACAGGGAGGAGAGACCCAGTACTTC. Translation gives CASSLLQGGETQYF.

The chain links TRBV7-3 to TRBJ1-2; maybe TRBD1 (6 bases). The length of the CDR3 is 13 residues. Germline CDR1 and CDR2: SGHTA and FQGTGA. V was cut by 4 bases and J by 6 bases, with 12 bases left in between. In DNA, the CDR3 is TGTGCCAGCAGCTATGGACAGTATAATGGCTACACCTTC. Its translation: CASSYGQYNGYTF.